This record concerns one TCR beta chain sequence. Its specificity is unknown. This entry belongs to a study of OX40 agonist ivuxolimab in advanced cancers. Study results and limitations: Low normalized T-cell clonal expansion was additionally recorded for some nonresponders. Partial responders at 0.1-3.0 mg/kg showed near-lowest clonal expansion. CD4+ and CD8+ T cells in blood underwent clonal expansion by week 6 at 0.1 to 3.0 mg/kg. The study found that CD8+ T cells averaged more expanded clones than CD4+.

The CDR3 loop spans 13 amino acids. The V gene's germline CDR1 is SEHNR and CDR2 FQNEAQ (reference sequence). Trimming removed 6 bases from V and 9 bases from J, with 15 bases in between. The assay was immunoSEQ multiplex PCR, and TCRdb's table has in-frame clones only and misses some. The sample has tens of thousands of clones, around nine tenths seen once; the top ten hold nearly 20%. The material was CD4+ or CD8+ T cells sorted from blood, obtained in a trial of the OX40 agonist ivuxolimab. The clonotype comes from an adult with an advanced solid tumor such as melanoma, head and neck, liver or kidney cancer. The V call is TRBV7-9, the J call TRBJ2-1; TRBD2 is a possible D gene (6 bases). The DNA for the CDR3 is TGTGCCAGCAGGTGGAACCTGGGGGGTGAGCAGTTCTTC. This encodes CASRWNLGGEQFF.